The 19 T cell receptor beta chains below were found in one sample sequenced in a study of OX40 agonist ivuxolimab in advanced cancers. Preparation of the library involved the immunoSEQ multiplex PCR assay. Sourced from immuneACCESS, this table was stored by TCRdb with only in-frame sequences that have V and J called. A share of the clones is absent; for the studies checked, an unresolved V gene accounts for under half, and the remainder has no known explanation. This sample has 95,000 to 150,000 clones in its table, and roughly 93% of those were observed once. Clones ranked in the top ten supply about 0.15% of the sample. Sample: CD4+ or CD8+ T cells sorted from blood, taken in a trial of the OX40 agonist ivuxolimab. Receptor source: an adult with an advanced solid tumor such as melanoma, head and neck, liver or kidney cancer.

The chain's CDR3 is CASSLTKLAGEYNEQFF. In nucleotides, the CDR3 is TGTGCCAGCAGCTTAACAAAACTAGCGGGGGAATACAATGAGCAGTTCTTC. V and J are TRBV5-4 and TRBJ2-1, with 11 bases fitting TRBD2. The CDR3 consists of 17 residues. Germline V gives CDR1 SGHNT, CDR2 YYREEE (reference sequence). Unmatched junction bases numbered 8, after V lost 2 bases and J lost 4 bases. Full variable domain (outside the CDR3, taken from reference TRBV5-4 and TRBJ2-1): ETGVTQSPTHLIKTRGQQVTLRCSSQSGHNTVSWYQQALGQGPQFIFQYYREEENGRGNFPPRFSGLQFPNYSSELNVNALELDDSALYLCASSLTKLAGEYNEQFFGPGTRLTVL.

The V gene is TRBV18, the J gene TRBJ1-5; 7 positions match TRBD1. The germline V gene has CDR1 KGHSH and CDR2 LQKENI. This CDR3 is built from 15 residues. The junction had 9 bases not matched to a gene; V was cut back by 6 bases and J by 4 bases. CDR3 nucleotide sequence: TGTGCCAGCTCCCCCAGGGGGGGCACTAATCAGCCCCAGCATTTT. Residues: CASSPRGGTNQPQHF.

The chain links TRBV4-2 to TRBJ1-2; 8 nucleotides align to TRBD1. With V trimmed by 0 bases and J by 6 bases, 6 bases remained unmatched. Per germline, CDR1 LGHNA and CDR2 YNFKEQ. CDR3 size: 15 residues. CDR3 sequence (DNA): TGTGCCAGCAGCCAAGATACTGGCAGGGGGCATGGCTACACCTTC. Protein product: CASSQDTGRGHGYTF.

The rearrangement uses TRBV28 and TRBJ1-2; maybe TRBD1 (5 bases). Germline V CDR1 and CDR2: MDHEN, SYDVKM. CDR3 size: 13 residues. V shed 4 bases and J shed 6 bases, with 12 bases lying between them. This CDR3 reads CASSWPDRHGYTF. Written as DNA, the CDR3 is TGTGCCAGCAGTTGGCCCGACAGACATGGCTACACCTTC.

The chain links TRBV5-1 to TRBJ1-5; a possible D gene is TRBD1 (6 bases). Per germline, CDR1 SGHRS and CDR2 YFSETQ. CDR3 length: 16 amino acids. Trimming shortened V by 4 bases and J by 4 bases, and 18 bases separated the two germline ends. The CDR3 nucleotides are TGCGCCAGCAGCCCCGGACAGCTAGGGAAGAATCAGCCCCAGCATTTT. Protein product: CASSPGQLGKNQPQHF.

J is TRBJ1-5 and V is TRBV18; 7 positions match TRBD1. The CDR3 has 17 amino acids. V was clipped by 2 bases and J by 1 base; unmatched bases: 8. From germline, CDR1 is KGHSH and CDR2 LQKENI. The CDR3: CASSPAPRQGSNQPQHF. The CDR3 DNA reads TGTGCCAGCTCACCAGCCCCGAGACAGGGAAGCAATCAGCCCCAGCATTTT.

The CDR3 protein is CASSLLGTFGSSNQPQHF. CDR3 nucleotides: TGTGCCAGCAGTTTACTCGGGACCTTTGGGAGTAGCAATCAGCCCCAGCATTTT. The genes are TRBV27 and TRBJ1-5; a weak D match, TRBD1 (5 bases). Looked up from germline, CDR1 is MNHEY and CDR2 is SMNVEV (reference sequence). V lost 2 bases and J 0 bases, leaving 17 bases between the germline ends. CDR3 size: 18 residues.

V gene TRBV18 combines with J gene TRBJ2-7; D gene unclear. Trimming pared 0 bases from V and 2 bases from J, leaving 11 bases between. The CDR3 totals 15 residues. Germline V CDR1 and CDR2: KGHSH, LQKENI. CDR3 nucleotides: TGTGCCAGCTCACCACCGGGTCCAAAGACCTACGAGCAGTACTTC. Amino acids: CASSPPGPKTYEQYF.

The chain is built from TRBV5-5 and TRBJ1-4, with 9 positions matching TRBD1. V trimming: 0 bases; J trimming: 8 bases; junction bases outside the gene matches: 11. This CDR3 has 17 amino acids. Germline V CDR1 and CDR2: SGHKS, YYEKEE (reference sequence). The CDR3 nucleotides read TGTGCCAGCAGCTTGGCGGACAGGGGAGTTAGGTGGGAAAAACTGTTTTTT. As protein: CASSLADRGVRWEKLFF.

The chain employs TRBV19 and TRBJ1-5; 7 bases line up with TRBD1. In germline, CDR1 is LNHDA, CDR2 SQIVND (reference sequence). This CDR3 is built from 14 residues. Losses at the gene ends were 8 bases for V and 3 bases for J; bases not matched to a gene: 7. DNA of the CDR3: TGTGCCAGTTGGGACAGTGCCGTCAATCAGCCCCAGCATTTT. It is translated as CASWDSAVNQPQHF.

This chain uses TRBV5-6 with TRBJ1-1; 11 nucleotides agree with TRBD1. V was pared by 3 bases and J by 0 bases, with 1 base of the junction left unmatched. The CDR3 totals 15 residues. Germline V gene lookup returns CDR1 SGHDT and CDR2 YYEEEE. The CDR3 here is CASSWGQGVNTEAFF. The CDR3 DNA reads TGTGCCAGCAGCTGGGGACAGGGGGTGAACACTGAAGCTTTCTTT.

The chain couples TRBV27 to TRBJ1-6; D uncertain. The V end lost 5 bases, the J end lost 7 bases, and 15 bases lay between the germline ends. CDR1 is MNHEY, CDR2 SMNVEV, per germline (reference sequence). The CDR3 has 15 amino acids. CDR3 in amino acids: CASSPAGRPNSPLHF. CDR3 DNA sequence: TGTGCCAGCAGTCCCGCCGGGCGACCGAATTCACCCCTCCACTTT.

The chain employs TRBV5-6 and TRBJ2-7; 8 bases fit TRBD2. V lost 5 bases, J lost 2 bases, and 18 bases stayed unmatched. CDR3 length: 18 residues. Germline CDR1 SGHDT, CDR2 YYEEEE. In nucleotides, the CDR3 is TGTGCCAGCAGGCGACGTGCCCGGGGACCGGGGGGGACCTACGAGCAGTACTTC. Its translation is CASRRRARGPGGTYEQYF.

This clone appeared a single time. The rearrangement uses TRBV6-1 and TRBJ2-5; D may be TRBD1 or TRBD2 (5 bases each). This CDR3 has 14 residues. CDR1 is MNHNS, CDR2 SASEGT, per germline. The germline V and J ends were trimmed by 8 bases and 3 bases, with 16 bases remaining between them. The CDR3 region is CASVPGPTEETQYF. The CDR3 region has the DNA TGTGCCAGCGTACCGGGACCCACAGAAGAGACCCAGTACTTC.

This chain's CDR3 is CASSSRTSLETQYF. CDR3 DNA sequence: TGTGCCAGTAGTAGCCGGACTAGCTTAGAGACCCAGTACTTC. This chain joins TRBV19 and TRBJ2-5; 8 bases are shared with TRBD2. Trimming removed 4 bases from V and 4 bases from J; junction bases left unmatched: 5. Germline CDR1 reads LNHDA; CDR2 reads SQIVND (reference sequence). The CDR3 has 14 residues.

The chain links TRBV4-1 to TRBJ2-3, with 8 positions matching TRBD2. This CDR3 is 19 amino acids long. Losses at the gene ends were 1 base for V and 1 base for J; bases not matched to a gene: 13. Germline CDR1 reads MGHRA; CDR2 reads YSYEKL. The CDR3 loop is CASSQAPPQWRGGTDTQYF. Here the CDR3 DNA reads TGCGCCAGCAGCCAAGCCCCCCCCCAGTGGCGGGGGGGCACAGATACGCAGTATTTT.

The V gene is TRBV5-4, the J gene TRBJ1-6, with D perhaps matching TRBD1 (6 bases). The germline CDR1 and CDR2 sequences are SGHNT and YYREEE (reference sequence). With 0 bases removed from V and 5 bases from J, the gap between germline ends came to 15 bases. This CDR3 comprises 17 residues. This chain's CDR3 is CASSLGIGGPDNSPLHF. Written as DNA, the CDR3 is TGTGCCAGCAGCTTGGGGATAGGGGGGCCCGATAATTCACCCCTCCACTTT.

This sequence joins TRBV7-6 and TRBJ2-5; D is unclear. V gave up 2 bases and J gave up 2 bases, with 9 bases separating them. Germline CDR1 reads SGHVS; CDR2 reads FNYEAQ. The CDR3 loop spans 14 amino acids. The CDR3 DNA reads as TGTGCCAGCAGCTTAAGCAGCGTTCAAGAGACCCAGTACTTC. This gives the protein CASSLSSVQETQYF.

V gene TRBV10-3 combines with J gene TRBJ1-1; tentatively, D is TRBD1 (5 bases). CDR1 is ENHRY and CDR2 is SYGVKD in the germline V gene. This CDR3 region has 14 residues. Trimming removed 0 bases at V and 5 bases at J, with 10 bases between. The CDR3 protein is CAISESPGKTEAFF. For the CDR3, the DNA is TGTGCCATCAGTGAGTCCCCAGGGAAGACTGAAGCTTTCTTT.